This T cell receptor beta chain was documented in a study of PD-1 blockade in classical Hodgkin lymphoma. Study observations and caveats: Baseline diversity was lower in partial responders and progressors than complete responders. No one has yet defined what causes the repertoire differences, which may be disease activity or prior therapy. Relapsed/refractory patients reportedly had lower baseline diversity than newly diagnosed patients. Diversity in CD4+ TCRs, unlike that measured in CD8+ TCRs, had risen significantly by C4D1.

Relapse after autologous stem cell transplantation occurred in every patient, and brentuximab vedotin exposure varied. Germline V gene sequence: CDR1 MNHEY, CDR2 SMNVEV (reference sequence). Trimming at V came to 5 bases and at J to 3 bases, leaving 4 bases not matched to a gene. The CDR3 has 14 residues. The data were produced by immunoSEQ multiplex PCR, yet TCRdb's version contains in-frame clones alone and is incomplete. The top ten clones hold roughly 9% of a sample with about 66,000 clones, 70% to 75% of them seen once. Details on this clone: Antigen specificity is unknown.

The sample in question was peripheral blood mononuclear cells (PBMCs), obtained before the second cycle of nivolumab. V is TRBV27 and J is TRBJ2-7, with 10 bases identical to TRBD2. This TCR was recovered from a human donor with classical Hodgkin lymphoma. The CDR3 reads CASSPRTSGYEQYF. The CDR3 DNA reads as TGTGCCAGCAGTCCACGGACTAGCGGCTACGAGCAGTACTTC.